This TCR beta chain was captured in a study of shared clonotypes between healthy human individuals. Overall study: A couple of women and a few men aged 18 to 49 made up the donors.

Clones were read by immunoSEQ multiplex PCR, and TCRdb kept only the in-frame ones, dropping some. The data show roughly 720,000 clones, with 90% seen just once and approximately 35% held by the top ten. The germline CDR1 and CDR2 sequences are LNHDA and SQIVND (reference sequence). Trimming at V came to 5 bases and at J to 2 bases, leaving 11 bases not matched to a gene. CDR3 length: 16 amino acids. The clonotype comes from a man aged 18-30 years in good health. Some clones in this sample may be carry-over from other donors' samples. The chain combines TRBV19 with TRBJ2-7; TRBD2 agrees at 8 bases. What was sequenced was memory CD8+ T cells from PBMCs. The subset was: CD45RO+ cells pooled with CCR7-negative TemRA cells. The chain's CDR3 is CASSERPGLVTYEQYF. The CDR3, as DNA: TGTGCCAGTAGTGAGAGGCCGGGACTAGTGACCTACGAGCAGTACTTC.